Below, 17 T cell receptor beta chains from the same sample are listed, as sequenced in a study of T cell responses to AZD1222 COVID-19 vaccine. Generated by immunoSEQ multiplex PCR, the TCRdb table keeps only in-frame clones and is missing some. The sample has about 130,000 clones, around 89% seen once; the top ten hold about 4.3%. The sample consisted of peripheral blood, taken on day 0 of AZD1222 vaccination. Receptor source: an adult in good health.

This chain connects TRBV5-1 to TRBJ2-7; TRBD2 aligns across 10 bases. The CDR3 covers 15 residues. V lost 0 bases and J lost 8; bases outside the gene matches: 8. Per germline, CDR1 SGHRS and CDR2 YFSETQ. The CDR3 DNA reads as TGCGCCAGCAGCTTGGCCTCTAGCGGGAGAGATAAGCAGTACTTC. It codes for CASSLASSGRDKQYF.

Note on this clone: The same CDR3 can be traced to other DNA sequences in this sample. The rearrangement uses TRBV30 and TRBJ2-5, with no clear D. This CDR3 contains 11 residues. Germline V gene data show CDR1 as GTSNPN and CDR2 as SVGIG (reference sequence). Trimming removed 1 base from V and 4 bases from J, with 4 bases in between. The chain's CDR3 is CAWSAGETQYF. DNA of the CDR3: TGTGCCTGGAGTGCGGGAGAGACCCAGTACTTC.

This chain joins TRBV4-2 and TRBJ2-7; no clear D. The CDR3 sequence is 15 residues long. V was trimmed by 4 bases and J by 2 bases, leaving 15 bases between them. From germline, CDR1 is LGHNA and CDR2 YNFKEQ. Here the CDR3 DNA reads TGTGCCAGCAGCCGAAGTTCTGTTTCGACCTACGAGCAGTACTTC. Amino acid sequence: CASSRSSVSTYEQYF.

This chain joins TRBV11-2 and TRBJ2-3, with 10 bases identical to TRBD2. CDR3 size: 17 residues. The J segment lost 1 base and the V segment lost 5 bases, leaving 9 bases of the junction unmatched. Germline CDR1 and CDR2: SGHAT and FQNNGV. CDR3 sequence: CASSPRRLAGGTDTQYF. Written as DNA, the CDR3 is TGTGCCAGCAGCCCTAGGAGGCTAGCGGGAGGCACAGATACGCAGTATTTT.

The CDR3 protein is CAWRAGGEGYTF. CDR3 nucleotide sequence: TGTGCCTGGAGGGCAGGAGGTGAGGGCTACACCTTC. J is TRBJ1-2 and V is TRBV30; D not resolved. Trimming cost V 3 bases and J 8 bases, with 13 bases left between them. The germline gives CDR1 GTSNPN, CDR2 SVGIG (reference sequence). This CDR3 region has 12 residues.

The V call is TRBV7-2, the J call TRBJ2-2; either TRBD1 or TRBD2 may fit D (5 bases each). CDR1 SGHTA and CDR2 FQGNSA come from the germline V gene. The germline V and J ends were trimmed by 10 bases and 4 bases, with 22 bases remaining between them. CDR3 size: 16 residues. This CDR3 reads CATPISKGAGTGELFF. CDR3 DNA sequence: TGTGCCACCCCAATATCGAAAGGGGCGGGCACCGGGGAGCTGTTTTTT.

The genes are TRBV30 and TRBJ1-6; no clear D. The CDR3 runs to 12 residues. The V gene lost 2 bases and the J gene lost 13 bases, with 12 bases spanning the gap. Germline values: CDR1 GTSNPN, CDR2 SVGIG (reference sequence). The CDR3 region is CAWSPRKAPLHF. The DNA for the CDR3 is TGTGCCTGGAGTCCGAGGAAGGCGCCCCTCCACTTT.

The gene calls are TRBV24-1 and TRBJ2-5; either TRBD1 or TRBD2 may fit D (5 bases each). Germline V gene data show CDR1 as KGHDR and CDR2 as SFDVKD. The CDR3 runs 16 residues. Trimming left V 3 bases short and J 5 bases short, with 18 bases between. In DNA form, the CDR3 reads TGTGCCACCAGTGATAGCCCGGGATGGGGGACGGAGACCCAGTACTTC. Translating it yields CATSDSPGWGTETQYF.

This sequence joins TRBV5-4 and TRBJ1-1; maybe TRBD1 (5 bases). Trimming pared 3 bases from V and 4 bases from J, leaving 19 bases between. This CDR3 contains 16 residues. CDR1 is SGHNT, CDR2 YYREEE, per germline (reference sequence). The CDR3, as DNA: TGTGCCAGCAGCTCGCGGGGGGGATATGATAGCACTGAAGCTTTCTTT. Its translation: CASSSRGGYDSTEAFF.

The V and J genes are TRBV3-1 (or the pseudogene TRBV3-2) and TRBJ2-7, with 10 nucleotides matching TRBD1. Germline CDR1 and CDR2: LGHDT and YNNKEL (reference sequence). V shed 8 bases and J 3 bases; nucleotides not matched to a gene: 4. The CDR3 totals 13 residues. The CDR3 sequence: CASGGDRGYEQYF. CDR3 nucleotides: TGTGCCAGCGGGGGGGACAGGGGCTACGAGCAGTACTTC.

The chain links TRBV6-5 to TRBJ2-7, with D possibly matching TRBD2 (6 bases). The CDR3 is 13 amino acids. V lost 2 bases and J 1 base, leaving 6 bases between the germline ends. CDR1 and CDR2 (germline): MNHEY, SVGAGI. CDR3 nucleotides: TGTGCCAGCAGTTACGGGGGGTCCTACGAGCAGTACTTC. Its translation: CASSYGGSYEQYF.

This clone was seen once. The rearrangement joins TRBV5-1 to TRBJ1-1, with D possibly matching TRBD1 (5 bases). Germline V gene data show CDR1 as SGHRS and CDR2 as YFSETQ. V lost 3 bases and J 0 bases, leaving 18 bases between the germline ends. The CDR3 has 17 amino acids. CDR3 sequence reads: CASSSPPTDSMNTEAFF. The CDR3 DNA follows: TGCGCCAGCAGCTCCCCACCGACAGACTCTATGAACACTGAAGCTTTCTTT. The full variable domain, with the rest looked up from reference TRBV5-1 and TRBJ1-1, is KAGVTQTPRYLIKTRGQQVTLSCSPISGHRSVSWYQQTPGQGLQFLFEYFSETQRNKGNFPGRFSGRQFSNSRSEMNVSTLELGDSALYLCASSSPPTDSMNTEAFFGQGTRLTVV.

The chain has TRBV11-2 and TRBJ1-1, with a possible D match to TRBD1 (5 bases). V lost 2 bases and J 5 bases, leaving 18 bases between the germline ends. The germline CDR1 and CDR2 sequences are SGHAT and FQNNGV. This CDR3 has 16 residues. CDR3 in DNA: TGTGCCAGCAGCTTAAACCAGGGAGGTAGAAGGACTGAAGCTTTCTTT. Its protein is CASSLNQGGRRTEAFF.

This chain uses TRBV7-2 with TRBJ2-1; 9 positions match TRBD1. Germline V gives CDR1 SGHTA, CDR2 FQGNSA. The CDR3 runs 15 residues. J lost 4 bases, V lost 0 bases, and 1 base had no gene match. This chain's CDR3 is CASSLAGQGYNEQFF. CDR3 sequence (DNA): TGTGCCAGCAGCTTAGCGGGACAGGGTTACAATGAGCAGTTCTTC.

The CDR3 coding sequence is TGTGCCAGCAGCTTAGGTGGTAGGACAGGGTCCTGGAATGAAAAACTGTTTTTT. Translated, it gives CASSLGGRTGSWNEKLFF. J is TRBJ1-4 and V is TRBV11-2; 8 bases map to TRBD1. Germline CDR1 and CDR2: SGHAT and FQNNGV. Trimming cost V 1 base and J 5 bases; bases outside gene matches: 12. The CDR3 is 18 residues long.

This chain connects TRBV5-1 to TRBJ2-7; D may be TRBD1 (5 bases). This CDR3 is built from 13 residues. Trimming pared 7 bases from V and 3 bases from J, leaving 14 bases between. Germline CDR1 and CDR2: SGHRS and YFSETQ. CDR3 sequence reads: CASRYQGRYEQYF. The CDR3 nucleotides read TGCGCCAGCCGGTACCAGGGTCGCTACGAGCAGTACTTC.

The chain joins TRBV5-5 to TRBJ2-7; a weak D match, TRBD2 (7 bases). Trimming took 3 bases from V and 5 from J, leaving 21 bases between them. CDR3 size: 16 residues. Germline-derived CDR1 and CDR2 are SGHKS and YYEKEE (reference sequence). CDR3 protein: CASSSRGTTPAHEQYF. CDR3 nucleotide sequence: TGTGCCAGCAGCTCTAGGGGGACTACCCCCGCCCACGAGCAGTACTTC.